A selection of T cell receptor beta chains follows, all from one sample in a study of blood T cell repertoires in COVID-19. The table came from immunoSEQ multiplex PCR; TCRdb's copy has only in-frame clones and leaves some out. Of over 300,000 clones detected, almost 90% appear once; the ten largest clones hold 6.5%. The source material was peripheral blood. These receptors were collected from a man younger than 35 with active or convalescent COVID-19. Each CDR3 is given without its conserved first and last residue. The order of the fields is V gene, CDR3 length, J gene, CDR3 protein.

TRBV7-9,14,TRBJ2-2,ASSPPGHENTGELF
TRBV9,12,TRBJ1-1,ASSLGAMNTEAF
TRBV5-5,14,TRBJ2-7,ASSDGARSGSYEQY
TRBV29-1,9,TRBJ1-4,SVKGTEKLF
TRBV14,11,TRBJ2-7,ASSEGQGYEQY
TRBV18,15,TRBJ2-4,ASSPPGTELAKNIQY
TRBV27,11,TRBJ1-5,ASSLSSNQPQH
TRBV7-8,12,TRBJ2-7,ASSKSGPSYEQY
TRBV11-2,13,TRBJ2-5,ASTAAGRVQETQY
TRBV9,13,TRBJ2-5,ASSDLQGMVETQY
TRBV9,11,TRBJ2-7,ASSPGEGNEQY
TRBV6-6,11,TRBJ1-6,ASAPGVNSPLH
TRBV7-2,12,TRBJ2-7,ASSSSLYPYEQY
TRBV9,9,TRBJ1-2,ASSLNYGYT
TRBV6-6,12,TRBJ2-3,ASSKRTGTDTQY
TRBV19,12,TRBJ2-7,ASSIWVGEGEQY
TRBV21-1,13,TRBJ2-7,ASSKNIRGGHEQY
TRBV19,11,TRBJ1-2,ASTPWGDYGYT
TRBV18,11,TRBJ2-7,ASSPGTGVEQY
TRBV4-2,13,TRBJ2-1,ASSQEAGNNNEQF
TRBV19,12,TRBJ1-3,ASTGGYSGNTIY
TRBV28,10,TRBJ1-5,ATTGNNQPQH
TRBV13,16,TRBJ2-3,ASSMPGLAGGRTDTQY
TRBV5-1,14,TRBJ1-1,ASSLDRPLLGTEAF
TRBV25-1,12,TRBJ1-2,ASSEILASGGYT
TRBV28,14,TRBJ2-1,ASSLSSQGARNEQF
TRBV11-2,11,TRBJ1-2,ASSLQGLGGYT
TRBV19,11,TRBJ1-5,AVSVQADQPQH